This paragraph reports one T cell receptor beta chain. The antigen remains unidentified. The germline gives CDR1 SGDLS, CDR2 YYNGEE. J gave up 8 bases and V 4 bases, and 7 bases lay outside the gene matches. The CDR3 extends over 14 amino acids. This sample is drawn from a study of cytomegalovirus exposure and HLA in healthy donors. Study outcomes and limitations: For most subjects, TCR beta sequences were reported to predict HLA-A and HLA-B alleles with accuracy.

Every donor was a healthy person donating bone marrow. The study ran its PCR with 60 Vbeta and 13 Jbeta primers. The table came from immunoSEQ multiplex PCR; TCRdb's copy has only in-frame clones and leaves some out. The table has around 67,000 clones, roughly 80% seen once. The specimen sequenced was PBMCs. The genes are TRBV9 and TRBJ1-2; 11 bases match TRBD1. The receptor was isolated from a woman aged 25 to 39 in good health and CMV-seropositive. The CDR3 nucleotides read TGTGCCAGCAGCCCTGGACAGGGGGCGGGGGGCTACACCTTC. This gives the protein CASSPGQGAGGYTF.